The following is a T cell receptor (beta chain) sequence with its context. These data originate in a study of T-cell reconstitution after alpha-beta-depleted transplantation in children. Molecular barcoding with unique molecular identifiers was used for the TCRbeta library. TCRdb independently ran MiXCR on the PCR reads; one entry per CDR3 protein. The sample yields about 400,000 distinct CDR3 sequences, roughly 15% seen once. From germline, CDR1 is GTSNPN and CDR2 SVGIG (reference sequence). The CDR3 loop spans 11 amino acids. Between the trimmed V and J ends, which lost 7 bases and 1 base, there was a span of 7 bases.

J is TRBJ1-1 and V is TRBV30, with D hard to call. Sequencing used PBMCs, obtained from the stem cell graft. This sequence originates from a human donor who donated a stem cell graft to a child with Fanconi anemia. The chain's CDR3 is CASNWNTEAFF. DNA of the CDR3: TGTGCCTCCAATTGGAACACTGAAGCTTTCTTT.